Listed below are T cell receptor beta chains from one sample, sequenced in a study of human T cells and chemical hapten exposure. TCRdb re-derived calls from the RACE reads in MiXCR, one entry per CDR3 protein. The table has about 98,000 distinct CDR3 sequences, 11% seen once. Sequencing was performed on whole blood, taken in connection with sensitization to the hapten diphenylcyclopropenone (DPC). The receptors here all came from a woman aged 55-70 years with alopecia areata. Some clones in this sample may be carry-over from other donors' samples. Both conserved end residues are part of each CDR3. Fields, in order: D gene, V gene, J gene, clone size, CDR3 DNA, CDR3 protein. A D gene is named only where the DNA matches it firmly. Clone size is given for some rows only: seen once, a few or many times, or a class if the clone is expanded.

NA	TRBV7-2	TRBJ2-5	NA	TGTGCCAGCAGCCGACAAGCCCCGCAAGAGACCCAGTACTTC	CASSRQAPQETQYF
NA	TRBV7-6	TRBJ1-3	NA	TGTGCCAGCAGCTCGGACTTATCGGACACCATATATTTT	CASSSDLSDTIYF
NA	TRBV25-1	TRBJ2-1	many	TGTGCCAGCAGTGAGGGCCAGATGATATACAATGAGCAGTTCTTC	CASSEGQMIYNEQFF
NA	TRBV3-1	TRBJ1-2	NA	TGTGCCAGCAGCACCCACCTAGACAGAAACTATGGCTACACCTTC	CASSTHLDRNYGYTF
NA	TRBV20-1	TRBJ1-2	few	TGCAGTCACCCGCCCAGAAATAACTATGGCTACACCTTC	CSHPPRNNYGYTF
NA	TRBV7-2	TRBJ2-2	many	TGTGCCAGCAGGCGAGACGCGTTTGACACCGGGGAGCTGTTTTTT	CASRRDAFDTGELFF
NA	TRBV7-9	TRBJ2-1	NA	TGTGCCAGCAGCTCCGGAGGGAATGAGCAGTTCTTC	CASSSGGNEQFF
TRBD1	TRBV29-1	TRBJ1-2	NA	TGCAGCGTGGAACCGGGACAGGTAGACGTGACTTCTTTCTATGGCTACACCTTC	CSVEPGQVDVTSFYGYTF
TRBD1	TRBV5-1	TRBJ2-7	few	TGCGCCAGCAGCGGGGGGGCCGGGACAGGGACCTACGAGCAGTACTTC	CASSGGAGTGTYEQYF
NA	TRBV5-1	TRBJ2-5	few	TGCGCCAGCAGACAGGGAGAGGGCGAGACCCAGTACTTC	CASRQGEGETQYF
TRBD1	TRBV5-6	TRBJ2-1	few	TGTGCCAGCAGCTGGACAGGGGGTTTCTACAATGAGCAGTTCTTC	CASSWTGGFYNEQFF
TRBD2	TRBV11-2	TRBJ2-7	many	TGTGCCAGCAGCCCTCGGGGGGGCCGGGGTGAGCAGTACTTC	CASSPRGGRGEQYF
TRBD2	TRBV9	TRBJ2-1	few	TGTGCCAGCAGCGTTAGCGGGACCCTAGGAGGCAATGAGCAGTTCTTC	CASSVSGTLGGNEQFF
NA	TRBV3-1	TRBJ2-1	NA	TGTGCCAGCAGCTTCTCCGGGACCGAGCAGTTCTTC	CASSFSGTEQFF
NA	TRBV10-3	TRBJ2-1	many	TGTGCCATAAGGATCCCTGGCAATGAGCAGTTCTTC	CAIRIPGNEQFF
TRBD1	TRBV6-6	TRBJ2-5	few	TGTGCCAGCAGTTCCCACCAGACAGGGCAAGAGACCCAGTACTTC	CASSSHQTGQETQYF
NA	TRBV21-1	TRBJ1-3	NA	TGTGCCAGCAGCAGTTCGAACACCATATATTTT	CASSSSNTIYF
NA	TRBV12-3/TRBV12-4	TRBJ1-2	many	TGTGCCAGCAGTCTATCTTCGGGAAGGAACTATGGCTACACCTTC	CASSLSSGRNYGYTF
TRBD2	TRBV5-4	TRBJ2-3	NA	TGTGCCAGCAGAAGAAGCGGGGGGGCCACAGATACGCAGTATTTT	CASRRSGGATDTQYF
NA	TRBV7-9	TRBJ1-2	many	TGTGCCAGCAGCGATGGGACGAACTATGGCTACACCTTC	CASSDGTNYGYTF
NA	TRBV30	TRBJ2-5	many	TGTGCCTGGAGCGGAGGAGAGACCCAGTACTTC	CAWSGGETQYF
NA	TRBV5-1	TRBJ1-1	few	TGCGCCAGCAGCTTGGTTTCCCCGAACACTGAAGCTTTCTTT	CASSLVSPNTEAFF
TRBD2	TRBV7-6	TRBJ2-7	many	TGTGCCAGCAGCTCGGGCCCGGGACTAGAAACCTACGAGCAGTACTTC	CASSSGPGLETYEQYF
TRBD2	TRBV5-4	TRBJ2-1	many	TGTGCCAGCAGCCTCAGCGGGGGGGGCTACAATGAGCAGTTCTTC	CASSLSGGGYNEQFF
NA	TRBV5-1	TRBJ2-7	few	TGCGCCAGCAGCTTGGAGGTCGTCTCCTACGAGCAGTACTTC	CASSLEVVSYEQYF
TRBD2	TRBV7-3	TRBJ2-3	many	TGTGCCAGCAGCCAAAGAGGACTAGCCACAGATACGCAGTATTTT	CASSQRGLATDTQYF
NA	TRBV5-1	TRBJ2-3	many	TGCGCCAGCAGCTTGATCCCGGAGTCAAGAGATACGCAGTATTTT	CASSLIPESRDTQYF
TRBD1	TRBV27	TRBJ1-4	many	TGTGCCAGCAGTTTATATTTTGGGACAGGGTTCCGTAATGAAAAACTGTTTTTT	CASSLYFGTGFRNEKLFF
NA	TRBV10-3	TRBJ2-1	many	TGTGCCATCAGTGAGAACTCCTACAATGAGCAGTTCTTC	CAISENSYNEQFF